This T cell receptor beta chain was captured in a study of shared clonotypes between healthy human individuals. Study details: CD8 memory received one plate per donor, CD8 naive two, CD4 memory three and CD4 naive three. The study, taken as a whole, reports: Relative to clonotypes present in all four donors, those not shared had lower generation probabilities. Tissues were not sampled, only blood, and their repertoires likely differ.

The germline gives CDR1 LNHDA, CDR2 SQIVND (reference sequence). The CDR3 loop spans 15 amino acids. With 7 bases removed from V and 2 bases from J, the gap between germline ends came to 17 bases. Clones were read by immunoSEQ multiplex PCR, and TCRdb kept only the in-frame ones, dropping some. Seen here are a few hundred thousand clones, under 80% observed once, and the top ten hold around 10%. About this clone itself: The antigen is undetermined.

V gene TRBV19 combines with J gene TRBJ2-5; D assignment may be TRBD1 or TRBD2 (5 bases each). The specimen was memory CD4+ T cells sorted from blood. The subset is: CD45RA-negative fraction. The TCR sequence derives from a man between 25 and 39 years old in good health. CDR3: CASNQGFGLQETQYF. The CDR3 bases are TGTGCCAGTAATCAGGGATTTGGACTGCAAGAGACCCAGTACTTC.